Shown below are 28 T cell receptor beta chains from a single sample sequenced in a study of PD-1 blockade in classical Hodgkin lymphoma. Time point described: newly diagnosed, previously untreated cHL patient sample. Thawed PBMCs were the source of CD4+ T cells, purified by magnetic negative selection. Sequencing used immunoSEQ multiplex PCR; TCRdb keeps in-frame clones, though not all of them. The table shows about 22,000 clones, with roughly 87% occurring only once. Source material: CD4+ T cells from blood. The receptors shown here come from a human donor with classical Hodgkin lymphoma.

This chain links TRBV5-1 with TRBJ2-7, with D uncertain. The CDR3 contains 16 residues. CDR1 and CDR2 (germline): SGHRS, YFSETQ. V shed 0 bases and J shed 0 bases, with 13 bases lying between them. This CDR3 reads CASSLANTPASYEQYF. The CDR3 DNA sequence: TGCGCCAGCAGCTTGGCCAATACACCCGCCTCCTACGAGCAGTACTTC.

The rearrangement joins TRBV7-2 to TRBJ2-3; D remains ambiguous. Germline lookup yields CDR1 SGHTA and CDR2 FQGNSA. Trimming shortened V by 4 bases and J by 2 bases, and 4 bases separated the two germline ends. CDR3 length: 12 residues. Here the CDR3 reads CASSSYTDTQYF. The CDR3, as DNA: TGTGCCAGCAGCTCATACACAGATACGCAGTATTTT.

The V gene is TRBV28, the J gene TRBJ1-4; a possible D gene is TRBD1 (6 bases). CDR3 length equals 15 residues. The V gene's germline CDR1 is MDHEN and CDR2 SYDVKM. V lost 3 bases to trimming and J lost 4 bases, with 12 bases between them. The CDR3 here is CASSFLGADNEKLFF. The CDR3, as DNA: TGTGCCAGCAGTTTTCTGGGGGCCGATAATGAAAAACTGTTTTTT.

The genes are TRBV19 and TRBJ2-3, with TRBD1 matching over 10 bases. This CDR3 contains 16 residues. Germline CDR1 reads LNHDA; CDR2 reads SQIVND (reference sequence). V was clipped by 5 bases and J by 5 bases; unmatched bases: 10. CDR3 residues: CASSFPGQGRGDTQYF. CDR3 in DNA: TGTGCCAGTAGTTTTCCGGGACAGGGGAGGGGAGATACGCAGTATTTT.

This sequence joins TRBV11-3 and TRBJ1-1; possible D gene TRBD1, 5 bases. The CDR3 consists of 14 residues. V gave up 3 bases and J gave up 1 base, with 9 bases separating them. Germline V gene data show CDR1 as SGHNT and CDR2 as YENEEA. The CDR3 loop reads CASSLGPRNTEAFF. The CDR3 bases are TGTGCCAGCAGCTTGGGGCCCAGGAACACTGAAGCTTTCTTT. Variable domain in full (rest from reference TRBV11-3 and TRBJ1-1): EAGVVQSPRYKIIEKKQPVAFWCNPISGHNTLYWYLQNLGQGPELLIRYENEEAVDDSQLPKDRFSAERLKGVDSTLKIQPAELGDSAVYLCASSLGPRNTEAFFGQGTRLTVV.

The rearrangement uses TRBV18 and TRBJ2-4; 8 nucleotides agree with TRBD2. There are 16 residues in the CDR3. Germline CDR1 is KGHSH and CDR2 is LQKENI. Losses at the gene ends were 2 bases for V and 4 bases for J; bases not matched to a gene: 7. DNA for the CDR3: TGTGCCAGCTCACCATTGTCTACTAGCGGAAAAAACATTCAGTACTTC. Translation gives CASSPLSTSGKNIQYF.

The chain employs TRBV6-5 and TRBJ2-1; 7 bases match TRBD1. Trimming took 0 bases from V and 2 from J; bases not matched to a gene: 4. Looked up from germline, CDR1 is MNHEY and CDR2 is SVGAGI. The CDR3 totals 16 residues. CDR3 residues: CASSYSPDRTYNEQFF. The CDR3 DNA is TGTGCCAGCAGTTACTCGCCGGACAGGACCTACAATGAGCAGTTCTTC.

The DNA for the CDR3 is TGTGCCAGCAGCTTAGCGGGGGGGATCAGAACCTACGAGCAGTACTTC. The encoded protein is CASSLAGGIRTYEQYF. The chain couples TRBV7-2 to TRBJ2-7; 7 positions agree with TRBD2. In germline, CDR1 is SGHTA, CDR2 FQGNSA. CDR3 length: 16 residues. The junction had 7 bases not matched to a gene; V was cut back by 0 bases and J by 2 bases. The full variable domain, with the rest looked up from reference TRBV7-2 and TRBJ2-7, is GAGVSQSPSNKVTEKGKDVELRCDPISGHTALYWYRQSLGQGLEFLIYFQGNSAPDKSGLPSDRFSAERTGGSVSTLTIQRTQQEDSAVYLCASSLAGGIRTYEQYFGPGTRLTVT.

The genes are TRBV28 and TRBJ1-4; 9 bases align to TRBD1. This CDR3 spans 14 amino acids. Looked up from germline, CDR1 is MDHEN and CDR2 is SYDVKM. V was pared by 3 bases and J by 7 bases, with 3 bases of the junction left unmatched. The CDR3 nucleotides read TGTGCCAGCAGTTTTGACAGGGGGACTGAAAAACTGTTTTTT. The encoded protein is CASSFDRGTEKLFF.

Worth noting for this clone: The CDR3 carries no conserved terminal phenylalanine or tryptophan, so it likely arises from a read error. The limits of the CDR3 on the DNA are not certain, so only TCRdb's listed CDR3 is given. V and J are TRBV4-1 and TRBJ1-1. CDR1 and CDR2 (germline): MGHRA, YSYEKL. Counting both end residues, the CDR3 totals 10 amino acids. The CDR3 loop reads CASSRTGRPV.

The CDR3 region is CAWVRTSGSVPYNEQFF. The CDR3 region has the DNA TGTGCCTGGGTGAGGACTAGCGGGAGTGTGCCCTACAATGAGCAGTTCTTC. The chain employs TRBV30 and TRBJ2-1, with TRBD2 matching 13 bases. CDR3 length: 17 amino acids. Germline CDR1 is GTSNPN and CDR2 is SVGIG (reference sequence). Trimming cost V 5 bases and J 2 bases; bases outside gene matches: 9.

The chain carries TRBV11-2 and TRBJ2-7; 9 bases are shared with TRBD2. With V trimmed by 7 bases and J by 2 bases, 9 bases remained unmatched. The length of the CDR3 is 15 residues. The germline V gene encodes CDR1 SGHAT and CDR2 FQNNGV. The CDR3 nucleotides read TGTGCCAGCAAAACCTCGCGGGGGGGCACCTACGAGCAGTACTTC. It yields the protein CASKTSRGGTYEQYF.

The CDR3 loop reads CASSPLLGRAFF. DNA of the CDR3: TGTGCCAGCAGTCCCCTCCTTGGGAGAGCTTTCTTT. The rearrangement joins TRBV6-5 to TRBJ1-1; D unclear. Germline V gives CDR1 MNHEY, CDR2 SVGAGI. The CDR3 totals 12 residues. Deletions cut 5 bases from V and 10 bases from J, with 14 bases between.

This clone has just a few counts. Written as DNA, the CDR3 is TGTGCCAGCAGGATGACAGGGGGCTTGAGCTCTTCACCCCTCCACTTT. Translated, it gives CASRMTGGLSSSPLHF. The chain recombines TRBV28 with TRBJ1-6, with 10 bases lining up with TRBD1. The CDR3 loop spans 16 amino acids. After removal of 6 bases from V and 9 bases from J, the junction contained 11 bases not matched to a gene. CDR1 MDHEN and CDR2 SYDVKM come from the germline V gene. Using reference TRBV28 and TRBJ1-6 for the parts outside the CDR3, the full variable domain is DVKVTQSSRYLVKRTGEKVFLECVQDMDHENMFWYRQDPGLGLRLIYFSYDVKMKEKGDIPEGYSVSREKKERFSLILESASTNQTSMYLCASRMTGGLSSSPLHFGNGTRLTVT.

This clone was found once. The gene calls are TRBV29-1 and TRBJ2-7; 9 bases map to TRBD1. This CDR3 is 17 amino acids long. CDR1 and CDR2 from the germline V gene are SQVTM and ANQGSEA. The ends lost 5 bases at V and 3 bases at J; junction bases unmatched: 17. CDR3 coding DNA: TGCAGCGTTAGATCCGGGACAGGGAGTCTTGGGCACTACGAGCAGTACTTC. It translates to CSVRSGTGSLGHYEQYF.

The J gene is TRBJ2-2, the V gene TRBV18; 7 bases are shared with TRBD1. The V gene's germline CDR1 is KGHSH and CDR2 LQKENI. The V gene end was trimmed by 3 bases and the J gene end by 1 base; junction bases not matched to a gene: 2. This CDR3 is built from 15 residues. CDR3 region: CASSPAGGNTGELFF. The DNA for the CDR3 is TGTGCCAGCTCACCTGCAGGGGGGAACACCGGGGAGCTGTTTTTT.

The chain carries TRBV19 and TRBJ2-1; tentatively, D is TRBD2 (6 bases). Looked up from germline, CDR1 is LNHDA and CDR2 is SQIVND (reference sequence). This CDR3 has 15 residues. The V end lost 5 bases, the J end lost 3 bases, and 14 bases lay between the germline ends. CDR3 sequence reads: CASSLAGRDYNEQFF. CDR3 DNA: TGTGCCAGTAGTTTGGCGGGACGGGACTACAATGAGCAGTTCTTC.

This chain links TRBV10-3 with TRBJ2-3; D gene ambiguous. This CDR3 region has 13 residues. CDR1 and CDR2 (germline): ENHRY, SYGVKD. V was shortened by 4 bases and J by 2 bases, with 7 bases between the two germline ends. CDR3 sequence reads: CAISASDTDTQYF. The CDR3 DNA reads TGTGCCATCAGTGCAAGCGACACAGATACGCAGTATTTT.

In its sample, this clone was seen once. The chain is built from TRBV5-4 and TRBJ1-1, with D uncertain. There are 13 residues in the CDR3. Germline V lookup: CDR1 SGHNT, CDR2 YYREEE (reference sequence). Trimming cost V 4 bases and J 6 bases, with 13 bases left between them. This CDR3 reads CASSEILLSEAFF. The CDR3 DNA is TGTGCCAGCAGCGAGATCTTATTATCTGAAGCTTTCTTT.

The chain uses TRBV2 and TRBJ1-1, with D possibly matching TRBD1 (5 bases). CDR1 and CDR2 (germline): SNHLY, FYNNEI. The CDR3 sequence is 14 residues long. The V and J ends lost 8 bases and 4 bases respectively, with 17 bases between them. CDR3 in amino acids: CASLLQGWGTEAFF. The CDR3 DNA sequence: TGTGCCAGCCTGCTCCAGGGCTGGGGCACTGAAGCTTTCTTT.

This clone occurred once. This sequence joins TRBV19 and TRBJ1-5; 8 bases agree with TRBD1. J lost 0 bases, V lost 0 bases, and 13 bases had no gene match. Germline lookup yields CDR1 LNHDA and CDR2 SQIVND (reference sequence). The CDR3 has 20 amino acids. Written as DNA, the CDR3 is TGTGCCAGTAGTATAGATCCCATTTCGCAGGGGGCGGATAGCAATCAGCCCCAGCATTTT. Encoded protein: CASSIDPISQGADSNQPQHF. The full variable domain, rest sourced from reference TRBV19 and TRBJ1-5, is DGGITQSPKYLFRKEGQNVTLSCEQNLNHDAMYWYRQDPGQGLRLIYYSQIVNDFQKGDIAEGYSVSREKKESFPLTVTSAQKNPTAFYLCASSIDPISQGADSNQPQHFGDGTRLSIL.

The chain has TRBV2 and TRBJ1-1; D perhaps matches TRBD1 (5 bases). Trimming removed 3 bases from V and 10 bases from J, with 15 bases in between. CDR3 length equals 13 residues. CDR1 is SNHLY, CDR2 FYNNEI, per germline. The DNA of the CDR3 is TGTGCCAGCAGTGACCGCAGGGAAGGGTTAGCTTTCTTT. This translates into CASSDRREGLAFF.

This CDR3 reads CASSIQGEDYGYTF. CDR3 coding DNA: TGTGCCAGCAGCATCCAAGGTGAGGACTATGGCTACACCTTC. The gene calls are TRBV7-9 and TRBJ1-2; no reliable D call. The CDR3 totals 14 residues. The V gene's germline CDR1 is SEHNR and CDR2 FQNEAQ (reference sequence). The germline V and J ends were trimmed by 5 bases and 3 bases, with 13 bases remaining between them.

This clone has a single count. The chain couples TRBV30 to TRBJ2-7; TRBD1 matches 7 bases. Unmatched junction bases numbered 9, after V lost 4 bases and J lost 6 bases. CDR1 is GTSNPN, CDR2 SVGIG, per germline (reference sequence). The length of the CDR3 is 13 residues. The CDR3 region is CAWTLDRAIEQYF. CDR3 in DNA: TGTGCCTGGACTCTAGACAGGGCCATCGAGCAGTACTTC.

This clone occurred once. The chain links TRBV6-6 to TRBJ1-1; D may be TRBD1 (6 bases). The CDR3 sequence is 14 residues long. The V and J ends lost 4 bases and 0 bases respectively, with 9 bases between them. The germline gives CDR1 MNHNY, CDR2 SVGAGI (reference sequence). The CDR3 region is CASSWTALNTEAFF. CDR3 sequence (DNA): TGTGCCAGCAGTTGGACAGCCTTGAACACTGAAGCTTTCTTT.

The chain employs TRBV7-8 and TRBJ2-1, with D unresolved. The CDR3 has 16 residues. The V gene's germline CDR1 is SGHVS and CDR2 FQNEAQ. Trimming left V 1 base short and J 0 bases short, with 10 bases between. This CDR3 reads CASSLDHGSSYNEQFF. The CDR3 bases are TGTGCCAGCAGCTTAGATCACGGCAGCTCCTACAATGAGCAGTTCTTC.

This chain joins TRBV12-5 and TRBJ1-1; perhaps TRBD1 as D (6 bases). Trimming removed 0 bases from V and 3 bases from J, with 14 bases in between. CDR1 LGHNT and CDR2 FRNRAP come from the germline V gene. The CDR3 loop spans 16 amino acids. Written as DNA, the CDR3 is TGTGCTAGTGGTTTGGTCCCAGGGACAAGGGACACTGAAGCTTTCTTT. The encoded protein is CASGLVPGTRDTEAFF.

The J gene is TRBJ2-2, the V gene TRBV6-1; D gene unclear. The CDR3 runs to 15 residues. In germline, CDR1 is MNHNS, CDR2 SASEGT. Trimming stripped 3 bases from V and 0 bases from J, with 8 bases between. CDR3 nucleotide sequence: TGTGCCAGCAGTGAGGGCAGTGCGAACACCGGGGAGCTGTTTTTT. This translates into CASSEGSANTGELFF.